This TCR beta chain was sequenced in a study of Graves' ophthalmopathy and Graves' hyperthyroidism. For the study at large: In this cohort's terms, stable hyperthyroidism meant no ophthalmopathy by 18 months of follow-up.

Amplification of the TCR beta CDR3 regions used RNA transcripts (as template). HTBI primers were employed in first-round RT-PCR, then a second-round multiplex PCR followed. TCRdb analysed the multiplex PCR reads with MiXCR anew, one entry per CDR3 protein. The data hold about 550,000 distinct CDR3 sequences, with approximately 35% observed a single time. In germline, CDR1 is SQVTM, CDR2 ANQGSEA. This CDR3 is 13 amino acids long. With 8 bases removed from V and 1 base from J, the gap between germline ends came to 14 bases. The receptor was isolated from an adult man with Graves' hyperthyroidism. The specimen was peripheral blood or thyroid tissue (not recorded which). V and J are TRBV29-1 and TRBJ1-1; D is uncertain. The CDR3 DNA is TGCAGCATCCAGGCGCCCCAGAACACTGAAGCTTTCTTT. This sequence encodes CSIQAPQNTEAFF.